These 10 T cell receptor beta chains share one sample of origin, sequenced in a study of blood T cell repertoires in COVID-19. Clones were read by immunoSEQ multiplex PCR, and TCRdb kept only the in-frame ones, dropping some. The repertoire holds fewer than 250,000 clones, with 70% to 90% as singletons. Sequences were obtained from peripheral blood. All receptors derive from a man in his sixties with COVID-19, enrolled during active disease.

The gene calls are TRBV7-3 and TRBJ2-1; 9 nucleotides align to TRBD1. Germline V gene data show CDR1 as SGHTA and CDR2 as FQGTGA. J gave up 7 bases and V 4 bases, and 8 bases lay outside the gene matches. The CDR3 loop spans 15 amino acids. The CDR3 here is CASSSDKTGGNEQFF. In nucleotides, the CDR3 is TGTGCCAGCAGCTCCGACAAGACAGGGGGGAATGAGCAGTTCTTC.

This chain joins TRBV9 and TRBJ1-1; D is unresolved. The CDR3 is 14 residues long. V shed 0 bases and J shed 3 bases, with 9 bases lying between them. Germline CDR1 and CDR2: SGDLS and YYNGEE. The CDR3 loop reads CASSVATRDTEAFF. In nucleotides, the CDR3 is TGTGCCAGCAGCGTAGCTACGCGGGACACTGAAGCTTTCTTT.

This clone was seen once. The chain carries TRBV19 and TRBJ1-2, with unresolved D. Looked up from germline, CDR1 is LNHDA and CDR2 is SQIVND (reference sequence). The CDR3 consists of 11 residues. V lost 6 bases and J lost 4, with 6 bases in between. CDR3 amino acids: CASRGVYGYTF. For the CDR3, the DNA is TGTGCCAGTAGGGGCGTCTATGGCTACACCTTC.

The count of this clone is one. The rearrangement uses TRBV5-5 and TRBJ1-5; D perhaps matches TRBD1 (6 bases). Per the germline V gene, CDR1 is SGHKS and CDR2 is YYEKEE (reference sequence). V lost 3 bases, J lost 0 bases, and 13 bases lay in between. This CDR3 has 16 residues. CDR3 DNA sequence: TGTGCCAGCAGCTCTGGACAGCCCAATAGCAATCAGCCCCAGCATTTT. Translation: CASSSGQPNSNQPQHF.

The chain joins TRBV28 to TRBJ1-2; 9 positions match TRBD1. This CDR3 contains 13 residues. Trimming at V came to 7 bases and at J to 6 bases, leaving 6 bases not matched to a gene. Per germline, CDR1 MDHEN and CDR2 SYDVKM. The CDR3 nucleotides read TGTGCCAGCATACTAACAGGGGGCCATGGCTACACCTTC. It is translated as CASILTGGHGYTF.

V and J are TRBV30 and TRBJ2-5; possible D gene TRBD2, 6 bases. CDR1 is GTSNPN, CDR2 SVGIG, per germline (reference sequence). This CDR3 is 15 amino acids long. The germline V and J ends were trimmed by 2 bases and 1 base, with 14 bases remaining between them. In nucleotides, the CDR3 is TGTGCCTGGAGTCCAGGGACTGCCCTCCAAGAGACCCAGTACTTC. Translated, it gives CAWSPGTALQETQYF.

The chain links TRBV6-1 to TRBJ1-3; D is uncertain. Trimming removed 4 bases at V and 2 bases at J, with 15 bases between. Germline V CDR1 and CDR2: MNHNS, SASEGT. CDR3 length: 16 residues. CDR3 loop: CASSASIREAGNTIYF. The CDR3 nucleotides read TGTGCCAGCAGTGCATCGATAAGGGAGGCTGGAAACACCATATATTTT.

J is TRBJ2-7 and V is TRBV7-9; weak D call: TRBD2 (5 bases). Germline loops: CDR1 SEHNR, CDR2 FQNEAQ (reference sequence). V was shortened by 8 bases and J by 6 bases, with 17 bases between the two germline ends. The CDR3 totals 13 residues. The CDR3, as DNA: TGTGCCAGCGGGAGCAGGACTGTGTCCGAGCAGTACTTC. Translation: CASGSRTVSEQYF.

The chain links TRBV7-2 to TRBJ2-3; no firm D call. This CDR3 comprises 14 residues. Deletions cut 1 base from V and 4 bases from J, with 9 bases between. CDR1 and CDR2 (germline): SGHTA, FQGNSA. CDR3 protein: CASSLGIGADTQYF. Written as DNA, the CDR3 is TGTGCCAGCAGCTTAGGGATTGGAGCAGATACGCAGTATTTT.

The V and J genes are TRBV3-1 (or the pseudogene TRBV3-2) and TRBJ2-2; 9 positions agree with TRBD1. The CDR3 is made up of 16 amino acids. The V and J ends lost 4 bases and 4 bases, in that order; junction bases with no gene match: 7. Germline V gene data show CDR1 as LGHDT and CDR2 as YNNKEL (reference sequence). The CDR3 region has the DNA TGTGCCAGCAGCCTTACAGGGGGCCGAGGCACCGGGGAGCTGTTTTTT. Residues: CASSLTGGRGTGELFF.